These T cell receptor beta chains were read from a single sample in a study of T cell responses to AZD1222 COVID-19 vaccine. Measured with immunoSEQ multiplex PCR; TCRdb has only the in-frame clones, and not every one. The sample holds about 130,000 clones, approximately 86% seen once. Material: peripheral blood, obtained on day 0 of AZD1222 vaccination. The receptors were sampled from an adult in good health. CDR3s include the opening cysteine and the closing phenylalanine or tryptophan. The D gene is left open where the match is weak.

D gene,V gene,J gene,CDR3 protein,CDR3 DNA
TRBD1,TRBV24-1,TRBJ2-3,CATGSGQGLGVDTQYF,TGTGCCACCGGCTCAGGACAGGGTCTAGGAGTAGATACGCAGTATTTT
-,TRBV4-1,TRBJ2-3,CASRKTSTPPDTQYF,TGCGCCAGCAGGAAAACTAGCACCCCCCCAGATACGCAGTATTTT
TRBD1,TRBV7-2,TRBJ2-7,CASSLKGQGHYEQYF,TGTGCCAGCAGTTTGAAGGGACAGGGGCACTACGAGCAGTACTTC
TRBD1,TRBV24-1,TRBJ1-1,CATSDQGQGATAEAFF,TGTGCCACCAGTGATCAGGGACAGGGGGCGACGGCTGAAGCTTTCTTT
-,TRBV28,TRBJ1-1,CASLLNVNTEAFF,TGTGCCAGCCTCCTGAATGTGAACACTGAAGCTTTCTTT
-,TRBV15,TRBJ1-5,CATSRDSGGLLFHQPQHF,TGTGCCACCAGCAGAGATTCTGGAGGGCTTTTGTTCCATCAGCCCCAGCATTTT
-,TRBV18,TRBJ2-7,CASSPPATRSSYEQYF,TGTGCCAGCTCACCACCGGCAACACGGAGCTCCTACGAGCAGTACTTC
-,TRBV24-1,TRBJ2-3,CATSDTSSTDTQYF,TGTGCCACCAGTGATACTTCTAGCACAGATACGCAGTATTTT
-,TRBV4-2,TRBJ1-1,CASSQALLGGARGIAFF,TGTGCCAGCAGCCAAGCGTTATTAGGAGGGGCGCGGGGAATAGCTTTCTTT
-,TRBV2,TRBJ1-3,CASSEWQGTGNTIYF,TGTGCCAGCAGTGAGTGGCAGGGCACTGGAAACACCATATATTTT
TRBD2,TRBV28,TRBJ2-7,CASSLIGTSVLGEQYF,TGTGCCAGCAGTTTAATAGGGACTAGCGTATTGGGGGAGCAGTACTTC